This T cell receptor (beta chain) was retrieved from a study of blood T cell repertoires in COVID-19. Generated by immunoSEQ multiplex PCR, the TCRdb table keeps only in-frame clones and is missing some. The sample includes about 64,000 clones, 86% seen only once; the top ten take more than 1%. This CDR3 region has 16 residues. Trimming removed 0 bases from V and 2 bases from J, with 11 bases in between. The germline V gene has CDR1 SGDLS and CDR2 YYNGEE. This receptor was obtained from a man between 35 and 55 years old with acute or convalescent COVID-19. V and J are TRBV9 and TRBJ2-2; D may be TRBD2 (6 bases). Sequenced input: peripheral blood. CDR3 loop: CASSVGAGPNTGELFF. CDR3 DNA: TGTGCCAGCAGCGTAGGGGCGGGACCCAACACCGGGGAGCTGTTTTTT. Full variable domain (remainder filled in from reference TRBV9 and TRBJ2-2): DSGVTQTPKHLITATGQRVTLRCSPRSGDLSVYWYQQSLDQGLQFLIQYYNGEERAKGNILERFSAQQFPDLHSELNLSSLELGDSALYFCASSVGAGPNTGELFFGEGSRLTVL.